This T cell receptor (beta chain) was sequenced during a study of blood T cell repertoires in COVID-19. Turning to the study itself: Both acute and convalescent COVID-19 samples were obtained from the United States, Italy and Spain.

How the authors handled the data: Scientists estimated how many nucleated cells there were by amplifying reference gene primers. The repertoire was sequenced with immunoSEQ multiplex PCR; TCRdb's copy has only in-frame clones and lacks some. V and J calls and clone size are copied from that table; D and trimming were computed from the DNA. The sample gives approximately 50,000 clones, roughly 80% of which show up once; approximately 12% is in the top ten. This CDR3 has 15 residues. V was pared by 4 bases and J by 0 bases, with 12 bases between. CDR1 and CDR2 from the germline V gene are MGHRA and YSYEKL.

This clonotype was sampled from a human donor in a cohort sampled during active COVID-19. This chain connects TRBV4-1 to TRBJ1-1; D is possibly TRBD1 (6 bases). The sequencing sample was made of peripheral blood. CDR3 in DNA: TGCGCCAGCAGCCTCAGGACAGATATGAACACTGAAGCTTTCTTT. Translating it yields CASSLRTDMNTEAFF.